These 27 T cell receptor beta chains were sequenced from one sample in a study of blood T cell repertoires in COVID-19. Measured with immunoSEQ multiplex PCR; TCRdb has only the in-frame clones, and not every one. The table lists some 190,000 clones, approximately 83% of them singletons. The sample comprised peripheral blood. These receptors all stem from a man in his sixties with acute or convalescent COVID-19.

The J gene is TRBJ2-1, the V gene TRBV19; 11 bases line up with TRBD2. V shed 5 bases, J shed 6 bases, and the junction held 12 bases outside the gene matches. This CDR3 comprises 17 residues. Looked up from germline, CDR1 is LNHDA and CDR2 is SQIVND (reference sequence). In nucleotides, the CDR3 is TGTGCCAGTAGTGGAGGGGCTAGCGGGAGGAGGGGCAATGAGCAGTTCTTC. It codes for CASSGGASGRRGNEQFF.

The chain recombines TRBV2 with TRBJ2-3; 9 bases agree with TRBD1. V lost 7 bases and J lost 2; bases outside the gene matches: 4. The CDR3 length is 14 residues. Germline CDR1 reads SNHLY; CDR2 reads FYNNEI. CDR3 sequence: CASMRTGATDTQYF. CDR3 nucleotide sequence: TGTGCCAGCATGCGGACAGGGGCCACAGATACGCAGTATTTT.

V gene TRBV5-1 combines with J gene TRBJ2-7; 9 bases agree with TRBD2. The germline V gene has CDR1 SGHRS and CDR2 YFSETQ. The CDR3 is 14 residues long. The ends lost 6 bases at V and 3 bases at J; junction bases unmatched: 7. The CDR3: CASKRLAELYEQYF. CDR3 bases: TGCGCCAGCAAGCGACTAGCGGAGCTCTACGAGCAGTACTTC.

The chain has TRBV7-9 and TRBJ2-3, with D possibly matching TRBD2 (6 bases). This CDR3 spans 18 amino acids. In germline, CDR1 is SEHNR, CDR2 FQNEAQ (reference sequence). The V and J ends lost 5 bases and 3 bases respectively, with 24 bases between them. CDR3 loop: CASSPASGLFPGTDTQYF. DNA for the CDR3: TGTGCCAGCAGCCCTGCCAGCGGGCTCTTTCCTGGGACAGATACGCAGTATTTT.

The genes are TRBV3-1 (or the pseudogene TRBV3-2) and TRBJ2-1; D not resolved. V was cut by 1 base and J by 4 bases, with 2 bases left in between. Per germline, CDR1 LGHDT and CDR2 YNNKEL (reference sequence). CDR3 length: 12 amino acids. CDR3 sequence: CASSQAYNEQFF. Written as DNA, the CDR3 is TGTGCCAGCAGCCAAGCGTACAATGAGCAGTTCTTC.

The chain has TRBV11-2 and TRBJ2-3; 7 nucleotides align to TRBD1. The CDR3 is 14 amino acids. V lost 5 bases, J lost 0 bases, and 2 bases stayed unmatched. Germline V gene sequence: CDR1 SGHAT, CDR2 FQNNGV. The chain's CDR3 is CASSTQGSTDTQYF. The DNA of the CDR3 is TGTGCCAGCAGCACACAGGGGAGCACAGATACGCAGTATTTT. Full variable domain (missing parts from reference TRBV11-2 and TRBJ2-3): EAGVAQSPRYKIIEKRQSVAFWCNPISGHATLYWYQQILGQGPKLLIQFQNNGVVDDSQLPKDRFSAERLKGVDSTLKIQPAKLEDSAVYLCASSTQGSTDTQYFGPGTRLTVL.

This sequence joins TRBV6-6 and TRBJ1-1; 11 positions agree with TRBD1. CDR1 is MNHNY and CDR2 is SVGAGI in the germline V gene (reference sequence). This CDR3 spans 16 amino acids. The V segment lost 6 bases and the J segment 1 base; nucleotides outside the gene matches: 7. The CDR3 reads CASSLRGTGGNTEAFF. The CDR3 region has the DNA TGTGCCAGCAGCTTACGTGGGACAGGGGGGAACACTGAAGCTTTCTTT.

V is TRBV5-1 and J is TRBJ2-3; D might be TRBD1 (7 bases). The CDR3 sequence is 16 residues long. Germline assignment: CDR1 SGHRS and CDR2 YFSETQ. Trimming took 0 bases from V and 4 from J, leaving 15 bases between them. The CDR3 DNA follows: TGCGCCAGCAGCTTGGGTGCAGGGGGGCGGGCAGATACGCAGTATTTT. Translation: CASSLGAGGRADTQYF.

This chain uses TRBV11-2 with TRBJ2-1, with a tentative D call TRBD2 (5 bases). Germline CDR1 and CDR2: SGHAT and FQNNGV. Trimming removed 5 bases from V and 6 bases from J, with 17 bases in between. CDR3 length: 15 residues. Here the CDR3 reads CASSLVGSAFNEQFF. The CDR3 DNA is TGTGCCAGCAGCCTGGTAGGGAGCGCATTCAATGAGCAGTTCTTC. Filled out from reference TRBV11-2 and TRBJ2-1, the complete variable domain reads EAGVAQSPRYKIIEKRQSVAFWCNPISGHATLYWYQQILGQGPKLLIQFQNNGVVDDSQLPKDRFSAERLKGVDSTLKIQPAKLEDSAVYLCASSLVGSAFNEQFFGPGTRLTVL.

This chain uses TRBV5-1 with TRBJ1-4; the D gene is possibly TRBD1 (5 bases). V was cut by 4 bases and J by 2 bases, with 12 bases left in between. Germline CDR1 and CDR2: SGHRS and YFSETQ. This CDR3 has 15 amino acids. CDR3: CASSQLRGTNEKLFF. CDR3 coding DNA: TGCGCCAGCAGCCAACTTCGGGGGACTAATGAAAAACTGTTTTTT.

The CDR3 here is CASRPGQANTGELFF. The DNA for the CDR3 is TGTGCCAGCAGACCGGGACAGGCGAACACCGGGGAGCTGTTTTTT. This chain uses TRBV9 with TRBJ2-2, with 8 positions matching TRBD1. The germline gives CDR1 SGDLS, CDR2 YYNGEE. This CDR3 region has 15 residues. The trim removed 5 bases at V and 0 bases at J, leaving 3 bases unmatched.

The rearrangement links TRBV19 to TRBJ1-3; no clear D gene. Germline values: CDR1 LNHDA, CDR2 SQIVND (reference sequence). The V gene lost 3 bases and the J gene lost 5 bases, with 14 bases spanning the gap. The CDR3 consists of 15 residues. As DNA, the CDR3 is TGTGCCAGTAGTATTGACGGAGTATCCCGAAACACCATATATTTT. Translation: CASSIDGVSRNTIYF.

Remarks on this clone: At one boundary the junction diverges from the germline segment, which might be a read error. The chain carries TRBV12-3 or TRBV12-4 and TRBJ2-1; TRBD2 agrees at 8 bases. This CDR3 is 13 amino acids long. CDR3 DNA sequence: TGTGCCAGCAGTCCTCGAGGTAGCGGGGACATTGTCTTC. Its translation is CASSPRGSGDIVF.

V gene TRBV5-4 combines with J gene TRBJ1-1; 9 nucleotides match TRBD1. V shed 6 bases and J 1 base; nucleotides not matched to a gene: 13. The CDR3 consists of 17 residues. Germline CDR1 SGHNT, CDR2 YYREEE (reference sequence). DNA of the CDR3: TGTGCCAGCACCAGGGGCGGGGGACAGGGATCGAACACTGAAGCTTTCTTT. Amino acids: CASTRGGGQGSNTEAFF.

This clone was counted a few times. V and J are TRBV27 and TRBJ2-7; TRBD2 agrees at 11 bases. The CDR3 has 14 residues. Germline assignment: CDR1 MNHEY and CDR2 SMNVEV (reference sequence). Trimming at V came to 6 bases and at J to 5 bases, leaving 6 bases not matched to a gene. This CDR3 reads CASSLTSGINEQYF. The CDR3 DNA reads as TGTGCCAGCAGCCTGACTAGCGGGATCAACGAGCAGTACTTC.

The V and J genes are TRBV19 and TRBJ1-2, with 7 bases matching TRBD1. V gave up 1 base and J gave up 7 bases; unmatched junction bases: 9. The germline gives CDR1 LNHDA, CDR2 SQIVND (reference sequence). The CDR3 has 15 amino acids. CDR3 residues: CASSIGRQGERGYTF. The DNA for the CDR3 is TGTGCCAGTAGTATAGGGCGGCAGGGGGAGCGTGGCTACACCTTC.

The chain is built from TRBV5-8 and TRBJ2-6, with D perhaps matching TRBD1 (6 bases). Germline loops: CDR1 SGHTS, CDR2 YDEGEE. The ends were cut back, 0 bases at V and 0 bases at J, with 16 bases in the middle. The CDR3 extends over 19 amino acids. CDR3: CASSLEVGTSRSGANVLTF. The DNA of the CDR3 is TGTGCCAGCAGCTTGGAAGTCGGGACATCCCGCTCTGGGGCCAACGTCCTGACTTTC.

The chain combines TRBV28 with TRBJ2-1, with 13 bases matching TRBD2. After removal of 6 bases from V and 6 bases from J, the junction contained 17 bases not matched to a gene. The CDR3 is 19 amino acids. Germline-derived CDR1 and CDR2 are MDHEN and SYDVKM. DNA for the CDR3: TGTGCCAGCAGGCCAACCGGGACTAGCGGGATGAGGGGGGTCAATGAGCAGTTCTTC. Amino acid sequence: CASRPTGTSGMRGVNEQFF.

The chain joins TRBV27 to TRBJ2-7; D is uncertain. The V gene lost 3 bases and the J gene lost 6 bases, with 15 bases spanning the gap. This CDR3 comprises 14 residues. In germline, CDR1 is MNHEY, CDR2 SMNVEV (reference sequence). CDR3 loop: CASSFRLAVGEQYF. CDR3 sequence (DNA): TGTGCCAGCAGTTTCCGTCTGGCTGTTGGCGAGCAGTACTTC.

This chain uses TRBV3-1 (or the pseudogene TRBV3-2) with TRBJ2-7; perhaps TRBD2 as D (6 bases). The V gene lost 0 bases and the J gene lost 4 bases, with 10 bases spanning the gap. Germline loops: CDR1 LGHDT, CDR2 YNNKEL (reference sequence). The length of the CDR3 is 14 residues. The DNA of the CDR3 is TGTGCCAGCAGCCAAGATACTAGCAAGTACGAGCAGTACTTC. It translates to CASSQDTSKYEQYF.

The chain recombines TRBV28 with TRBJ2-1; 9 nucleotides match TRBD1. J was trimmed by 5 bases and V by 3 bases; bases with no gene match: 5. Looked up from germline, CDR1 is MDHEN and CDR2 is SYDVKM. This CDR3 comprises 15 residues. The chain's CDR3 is CASSFTGQGNNEQFF. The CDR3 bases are TGTGCCAGCAGTTTCACGGGACAGGGAAACAATGAGCAGTTCTTC.

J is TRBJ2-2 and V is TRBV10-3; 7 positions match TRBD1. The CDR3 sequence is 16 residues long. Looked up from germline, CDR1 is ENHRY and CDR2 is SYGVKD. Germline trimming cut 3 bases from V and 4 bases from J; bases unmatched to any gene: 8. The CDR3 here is CAISDPGAGGTGELFF. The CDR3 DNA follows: TGTGCCATCAGTGACCCCGGGGCAGGGGGCACCGGGGAGCTGTTTTTT.

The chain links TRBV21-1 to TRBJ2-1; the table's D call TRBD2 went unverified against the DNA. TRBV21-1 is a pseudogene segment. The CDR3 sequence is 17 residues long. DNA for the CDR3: TGTGCCAGCAGCAAAGCTCCGGGGCGGGAGGTTGGAAATGAGCAGTTCTTC. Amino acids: CASSKAPGREVGNEQFF.

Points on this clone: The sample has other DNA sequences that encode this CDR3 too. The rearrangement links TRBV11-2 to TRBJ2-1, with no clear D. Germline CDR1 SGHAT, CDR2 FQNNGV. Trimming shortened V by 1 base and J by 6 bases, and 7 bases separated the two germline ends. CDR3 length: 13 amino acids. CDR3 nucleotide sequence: TGTGCCAGCAGCTTAGGTCTTCTCAATGAGCAGTTCTTC. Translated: CASSLGLLNEQFF.

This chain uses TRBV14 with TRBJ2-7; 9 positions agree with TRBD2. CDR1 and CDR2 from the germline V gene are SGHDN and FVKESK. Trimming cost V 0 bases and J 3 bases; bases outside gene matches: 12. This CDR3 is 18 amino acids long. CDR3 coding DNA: TGTGCCAGCAGCCAAGAAAGCCCGATGACTAGCGGTTACTACGAGCAGTACTTC. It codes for CASSQESPMTSGYYEQYF.

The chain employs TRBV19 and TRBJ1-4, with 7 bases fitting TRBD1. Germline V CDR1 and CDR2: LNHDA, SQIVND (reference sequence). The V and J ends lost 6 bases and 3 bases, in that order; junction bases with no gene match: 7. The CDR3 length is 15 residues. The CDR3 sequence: CASRNRGPANEKLFF. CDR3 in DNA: TGTGCCAGTAGGAACAGGGGTCCGGCTAATGAAAAACTGTTTTTT.

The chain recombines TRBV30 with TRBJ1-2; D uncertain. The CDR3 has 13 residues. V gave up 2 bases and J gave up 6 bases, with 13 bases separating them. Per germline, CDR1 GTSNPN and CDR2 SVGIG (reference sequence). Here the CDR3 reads CAWSNYGYHGYTF. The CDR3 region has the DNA TGTGCCTGGAGTAACTACGGGTATCATGGCTACACCTTC.